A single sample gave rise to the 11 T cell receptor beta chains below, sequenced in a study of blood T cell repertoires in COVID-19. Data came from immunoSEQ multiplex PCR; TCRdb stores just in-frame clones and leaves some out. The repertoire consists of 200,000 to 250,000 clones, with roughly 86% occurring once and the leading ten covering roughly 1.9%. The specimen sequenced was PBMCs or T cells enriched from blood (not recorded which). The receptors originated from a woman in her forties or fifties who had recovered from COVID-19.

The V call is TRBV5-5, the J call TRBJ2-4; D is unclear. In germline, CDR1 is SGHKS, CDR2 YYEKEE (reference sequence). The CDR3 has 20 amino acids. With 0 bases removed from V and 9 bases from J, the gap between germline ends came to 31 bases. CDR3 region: CASSLAFNRRYTLSDFIQYF. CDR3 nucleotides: TGTGCCAGCAGCTTGGCCTTCAACAGAAGATATACCCTCTCGGATTTCATTCAGTACTTC.

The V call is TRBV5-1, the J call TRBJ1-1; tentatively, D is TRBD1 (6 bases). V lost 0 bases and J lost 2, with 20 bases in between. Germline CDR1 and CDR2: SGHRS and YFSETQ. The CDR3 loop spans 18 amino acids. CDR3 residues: CASSLVRGGGLGNTEAFF. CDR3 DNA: TGCGCCAGCAGCTTGGTGCGGGGCGGGGGGCTTGGCAACACTGAAGCTTTCTTT.

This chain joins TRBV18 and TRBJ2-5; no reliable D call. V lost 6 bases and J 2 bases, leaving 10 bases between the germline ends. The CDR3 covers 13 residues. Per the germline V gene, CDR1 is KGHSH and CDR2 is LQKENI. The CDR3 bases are TGTGCCAGCTCCCAGGCACAGCAAGAGACCCAGTACTTC. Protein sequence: CASSQAQQETQYF.

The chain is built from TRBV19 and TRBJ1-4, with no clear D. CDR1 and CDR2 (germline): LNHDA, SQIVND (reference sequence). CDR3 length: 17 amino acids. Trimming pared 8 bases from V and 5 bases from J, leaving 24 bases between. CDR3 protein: CASGDERVGQVNEKLFF. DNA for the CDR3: TGTGCCAGTGGAGATGAGAGGGTTGGGCAGGTGAATGAAAAACTGTTTTTT.

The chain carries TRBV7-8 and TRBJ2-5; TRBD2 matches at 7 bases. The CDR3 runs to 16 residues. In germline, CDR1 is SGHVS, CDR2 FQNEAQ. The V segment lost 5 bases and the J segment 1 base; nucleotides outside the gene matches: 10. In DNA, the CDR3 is TGTGCCAGCAGCGAGAGATTAGCGGGCATCCAAGAGACCCAGTACTTC. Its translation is CASSERLAGIQETQYF.

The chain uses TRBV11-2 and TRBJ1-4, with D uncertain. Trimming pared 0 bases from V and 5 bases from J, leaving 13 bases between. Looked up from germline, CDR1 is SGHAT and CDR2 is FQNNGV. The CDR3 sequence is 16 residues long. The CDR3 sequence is CASSLDPPRGNEKLFF. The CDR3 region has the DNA TGTGCCAGCAGCTTAGATCCCCCTCGAGGGAATGAAAAACTGTTTTTT. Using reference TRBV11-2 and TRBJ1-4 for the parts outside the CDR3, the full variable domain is EAGVAQSPRYKIIEKRQSVAFWCNPISGHATLYWYQQILGQGPKLLIQFQNNGVVDDSQLPKDRFSAERLKGVDSTLKIQPAKLEDSAVYLCASSLDPPRGNEKLFFGSGTQLSVL.

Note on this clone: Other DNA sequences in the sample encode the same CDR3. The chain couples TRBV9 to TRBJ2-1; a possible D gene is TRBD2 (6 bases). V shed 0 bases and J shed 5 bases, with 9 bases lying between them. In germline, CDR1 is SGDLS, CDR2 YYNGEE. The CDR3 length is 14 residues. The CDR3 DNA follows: TGTGCCAGCAGCGTAGTAGGCGGGGACAATGAGCAGTTCTTC. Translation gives CASSVVGGDNEQFF.

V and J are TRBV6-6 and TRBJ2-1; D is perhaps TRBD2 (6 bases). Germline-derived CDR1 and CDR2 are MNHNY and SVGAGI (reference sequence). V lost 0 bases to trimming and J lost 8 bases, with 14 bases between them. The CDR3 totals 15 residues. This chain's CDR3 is CASSYSFGGIHEQFF. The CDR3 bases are TGTGCCAGCAGTTACTCGTTTGGGGGGATCCATGAGCAGTTCTTC.

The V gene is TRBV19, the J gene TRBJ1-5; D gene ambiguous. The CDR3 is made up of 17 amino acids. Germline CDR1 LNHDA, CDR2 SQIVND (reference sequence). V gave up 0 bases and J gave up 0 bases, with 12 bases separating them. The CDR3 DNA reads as TGTGCCAGTAGTATAGATTCTAGAGGGTATAGCAATCAGCCCCAGCATTTT. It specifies CASSIDSRGYSNQPQHF.

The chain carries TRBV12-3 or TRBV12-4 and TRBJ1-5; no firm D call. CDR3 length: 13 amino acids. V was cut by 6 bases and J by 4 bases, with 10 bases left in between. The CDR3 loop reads CASSLLRNQPQHF. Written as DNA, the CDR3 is TGTGCCAGCAGCCTCCTTCGTAATCAGCCCCAGCATTTT.

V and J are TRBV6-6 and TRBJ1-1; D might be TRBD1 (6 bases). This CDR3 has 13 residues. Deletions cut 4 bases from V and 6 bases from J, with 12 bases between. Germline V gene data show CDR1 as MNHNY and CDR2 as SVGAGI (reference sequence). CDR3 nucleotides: TGTGCCAGCAGTTTTCCCAGGACAGCTGAAGCTTTCTTT. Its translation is CASSFPRTAEAFF.